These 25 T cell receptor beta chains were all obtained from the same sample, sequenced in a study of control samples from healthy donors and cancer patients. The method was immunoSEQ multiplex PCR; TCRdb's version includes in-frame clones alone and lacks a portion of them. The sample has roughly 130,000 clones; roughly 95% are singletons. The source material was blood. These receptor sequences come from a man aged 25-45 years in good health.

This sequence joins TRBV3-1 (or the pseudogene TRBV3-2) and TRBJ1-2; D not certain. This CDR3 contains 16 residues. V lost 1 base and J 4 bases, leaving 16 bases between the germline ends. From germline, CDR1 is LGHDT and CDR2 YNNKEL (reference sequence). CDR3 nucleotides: TGTGCCAGCAGCCAAGGACCGGCCCTATCCCCCTATGGCTACACCTTC. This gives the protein CASSQGPALSPYGYTF.

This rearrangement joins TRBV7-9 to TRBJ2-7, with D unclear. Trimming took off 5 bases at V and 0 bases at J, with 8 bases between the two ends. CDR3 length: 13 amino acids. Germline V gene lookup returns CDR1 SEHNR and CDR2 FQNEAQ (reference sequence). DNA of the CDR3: TGTGCCAGCAGCCGGGCTAGCTCCTACGAGCAGTACTTC. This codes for CASSRASSYEQYF.

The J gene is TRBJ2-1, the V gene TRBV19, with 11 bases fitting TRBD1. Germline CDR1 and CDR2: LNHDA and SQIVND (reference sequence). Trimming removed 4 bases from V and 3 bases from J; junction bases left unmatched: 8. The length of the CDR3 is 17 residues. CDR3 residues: CASSNRDRGSRYNEQFF. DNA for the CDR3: TGTGCCAGTAGTAACCGGGACAGGGGGAGCCGCTACAATGAGCAGTTCTTC.

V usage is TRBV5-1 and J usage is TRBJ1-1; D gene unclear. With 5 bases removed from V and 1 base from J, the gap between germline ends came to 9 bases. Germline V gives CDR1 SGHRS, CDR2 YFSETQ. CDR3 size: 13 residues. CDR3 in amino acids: CASRGWGNTEAFF. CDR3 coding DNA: TGCGCCAGCAGGGGATGGGGGAACACTGAAGCTTTCTTT.

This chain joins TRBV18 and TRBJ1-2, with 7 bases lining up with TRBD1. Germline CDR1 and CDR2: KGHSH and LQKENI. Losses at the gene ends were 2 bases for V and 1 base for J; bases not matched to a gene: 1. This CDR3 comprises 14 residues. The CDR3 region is CASSPGQDNYGYTF. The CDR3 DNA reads TGTGCCAGCTCACCAGGACAGGATAACTATGGCTACACCTTC.

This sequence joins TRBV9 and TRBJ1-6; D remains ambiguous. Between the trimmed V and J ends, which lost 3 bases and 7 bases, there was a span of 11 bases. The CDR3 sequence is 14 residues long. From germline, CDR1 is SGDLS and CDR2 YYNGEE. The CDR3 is CASSAPTVNSPLHF. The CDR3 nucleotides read TGTGCCAGCAGCGCCCCCACGGTAAATTCACCCCTCCACTTT.

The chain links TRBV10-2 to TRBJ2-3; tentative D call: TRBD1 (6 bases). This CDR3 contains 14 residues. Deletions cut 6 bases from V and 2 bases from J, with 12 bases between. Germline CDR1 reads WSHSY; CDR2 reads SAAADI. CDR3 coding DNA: TGCGCCAGCAGAACAGGGAAATACACAGATACGCAGTATTTT. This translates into CASRTGKYTDTQYF.

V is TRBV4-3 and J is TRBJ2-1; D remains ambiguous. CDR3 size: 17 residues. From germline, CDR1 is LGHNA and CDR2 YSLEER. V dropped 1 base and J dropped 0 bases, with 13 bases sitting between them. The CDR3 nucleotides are TGCGCCAGCAGCCAAGCCCCCGGCGGTAGCTCCTACAATGAGCAGTTCTTC. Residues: CASSQAPGGSSYNEQFF.

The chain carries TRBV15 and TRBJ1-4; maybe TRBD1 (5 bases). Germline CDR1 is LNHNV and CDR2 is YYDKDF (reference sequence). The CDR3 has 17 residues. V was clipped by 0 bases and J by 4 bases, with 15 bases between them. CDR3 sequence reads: CATSRDVGTAINEKLFF. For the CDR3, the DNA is TGTGCCACCAGCAGAGACGTCGGGACGGCCATTAATGAAAAACTGTTTTTT.

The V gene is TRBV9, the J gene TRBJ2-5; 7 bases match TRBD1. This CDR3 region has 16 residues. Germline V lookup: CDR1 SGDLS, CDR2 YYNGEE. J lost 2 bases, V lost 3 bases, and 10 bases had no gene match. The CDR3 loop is CASSAYTRQGQETQYF. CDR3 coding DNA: TGTGCCAGCAGCGCCTATACTCGACAGGGTCAAGAGACCCAGTACTTC.

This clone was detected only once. CDR3 in DNA: TGTGCCAGCAGTTTTCAGTACAATCAGCCCCAGCATTTT. Protein product: CASSFQYNQPQHF. This chain connects TRBV12-3 or TRBV12-4 to TRBJ1-5, with D uncertain. There are 13 residues in the CDR3. V dropped 3 bases and J dropped 3 bases, with 6 bases sitting between them.

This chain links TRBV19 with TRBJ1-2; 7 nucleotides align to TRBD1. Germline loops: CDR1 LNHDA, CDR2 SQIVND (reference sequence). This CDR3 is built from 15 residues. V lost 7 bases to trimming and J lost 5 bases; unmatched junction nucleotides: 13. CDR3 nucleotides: TGTGCCAGTAAAATAGGGACAGCTAATTTGTATGGCTACACCTTC. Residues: CASKIGTANLYGYTF.

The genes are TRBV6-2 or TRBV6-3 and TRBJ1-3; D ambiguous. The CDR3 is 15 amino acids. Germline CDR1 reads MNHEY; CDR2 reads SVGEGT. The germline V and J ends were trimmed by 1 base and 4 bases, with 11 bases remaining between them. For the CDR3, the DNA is TGTGCCAGCAGTTACTTTCTGGGAGTCGGAAACACCATATATTTT. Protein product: CASSYFLGVGNTIYF.

CDR3 protein: CASSYSGGDTDTQYF. The DNA of the CDR3 is TGCGCCAGCAGCTATAGCGGGGGGGACACAGATACGCAGTATTTT. This chain connects TRBV5-1 to TRBJ2-3; 11 bases match TRBD2. This CDR3 spans 15 amino acids. Trimming took 3 bases from V and 2 from J; bases not matched to a gene: 2. Per germline, CDR1 SGHRS and CDR2 YFSETQ.

CDR3: CASSLAGQGVPPLHF. CDR3 nucleotide sequence: TGTGCCAGCAGTCTCGCGGGACAGGGGGTTCCACCCCTCCACTTT. The chain joins TRBV6-2 or TRBV6-3 to TRBJ1-6; 11 bases agree with TRBD1. CDR1 and CDR2 from the germline V gene are MNHEY and SVGEGT. Germline trimming cut 5 bases from V and 11 bases from J; bases unmatched to any gene: 8. CDR3 size: 15 residues.

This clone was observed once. The CDR3 region is CASSVWEASAPEQFF. The CDR3 region has the DNA TGTGCCAGCAGCGTATGGGAGGCGTCGGCGCCTGAGCAGTTCTTC. V usage is TRBV9 and J usage is TRBJ2-1; D perhaps matches TRBD2 (6 bases). Trimming cost V 1 base and J 9 bases, with 17 bases left between them. The V gene's germline CDR1 is SGDLS and CDR2 YYNGEE. The CDR3 length is 15 residues.

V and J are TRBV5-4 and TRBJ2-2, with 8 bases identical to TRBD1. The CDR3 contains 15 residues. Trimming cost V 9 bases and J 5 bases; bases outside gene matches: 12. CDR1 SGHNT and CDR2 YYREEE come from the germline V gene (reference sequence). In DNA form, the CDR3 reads TGTGCCACCACAAGACAGGGGCCATATACCGGGGAGCTGTTTTTT. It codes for CATTRQGPYTGELFF.

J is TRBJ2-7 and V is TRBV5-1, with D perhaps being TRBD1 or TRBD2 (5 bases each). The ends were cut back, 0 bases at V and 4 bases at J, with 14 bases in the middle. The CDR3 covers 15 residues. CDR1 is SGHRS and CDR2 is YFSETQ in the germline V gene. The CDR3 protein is CASSLGGAQIYEQYF. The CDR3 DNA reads TGCGCCAGCAGCTTGGGAGGGGCCCAAATTTACGAGCAGTACTTC.

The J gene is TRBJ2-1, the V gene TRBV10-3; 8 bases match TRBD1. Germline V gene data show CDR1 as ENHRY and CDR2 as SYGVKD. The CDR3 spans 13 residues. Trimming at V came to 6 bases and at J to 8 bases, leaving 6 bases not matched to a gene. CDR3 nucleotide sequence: TGTGCCATCAGGTGGACAGGGATCGATGAGCAGTTCTTC. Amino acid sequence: CAIRWTGIDEQFF.

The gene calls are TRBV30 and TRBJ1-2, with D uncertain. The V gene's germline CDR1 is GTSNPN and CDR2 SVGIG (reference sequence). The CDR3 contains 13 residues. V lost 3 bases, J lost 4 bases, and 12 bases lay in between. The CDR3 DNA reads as TGTGCCTGGAGAGTGAAAGGGCGCTATGGCTACACCTTC. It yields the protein CAWRVKGRYGYTF.

CDR3 protein: CASSLGGDTQYF. CDR3 nucleotides: TGTGCCAGCAGTTTGGGGGGGGATACGCAGTATTTT. The J gene is TRBJ2-3, the V gene TRBV12-3 or TRBV12-4, with 7 nucleotides matching TRBD2. With V trimmed by 3 bases and J by 6 bases, 0 bases remained unmatched. The CDR3 is 12 residues long.

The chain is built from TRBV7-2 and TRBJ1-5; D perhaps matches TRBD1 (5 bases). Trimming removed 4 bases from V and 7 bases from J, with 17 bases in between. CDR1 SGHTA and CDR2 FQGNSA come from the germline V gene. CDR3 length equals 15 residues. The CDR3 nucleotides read TGTGCCAGCAGCTCGGGACCGGGCGGAGAGCAGCCCCAGCATTTT. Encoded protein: CASSSGPGGEQPQHF. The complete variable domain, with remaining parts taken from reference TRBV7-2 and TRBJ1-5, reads GAGVSQSPSNKVTEKGKDVELRCDPISGHTALYWYRQSLGQGLEFLIYFQGNSAPDKSGLPSDRFSAERTGGSVSTLTIQRTQQEDSAVYLCASSSGPGGEQPQHFGDGTRLSIL.

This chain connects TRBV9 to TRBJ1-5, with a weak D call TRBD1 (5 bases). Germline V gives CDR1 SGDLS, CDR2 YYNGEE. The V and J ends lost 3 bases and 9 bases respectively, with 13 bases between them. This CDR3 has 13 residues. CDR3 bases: TGTGCCAGCAGCGAGGACACCCACACGCCCCAGCATTTT. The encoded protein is CASSEDTHTPQHF. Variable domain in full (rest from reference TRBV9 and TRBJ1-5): DSGVTQTPKHLITATGQRVTLRCSPRSGDLSVYWYQQSLDQGLQFLIQYYNGEERAKGNILERFSAQQFPDLHSELNLSSLELGDSALYFCASSEDTHTPQHFGDGTRLSIL.

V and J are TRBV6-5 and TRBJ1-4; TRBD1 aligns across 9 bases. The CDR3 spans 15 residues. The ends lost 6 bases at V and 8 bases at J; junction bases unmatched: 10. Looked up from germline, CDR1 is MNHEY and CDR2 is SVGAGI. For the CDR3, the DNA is TGTGCCAGCAGCGACACCGGGACAGGGTCGGAAAAACTGTTTTTT. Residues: CASSDTGTGSEKLFF.

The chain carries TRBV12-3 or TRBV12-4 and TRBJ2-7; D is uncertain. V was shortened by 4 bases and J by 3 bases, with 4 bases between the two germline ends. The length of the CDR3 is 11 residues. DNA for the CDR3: TGTGCCAGCAGTTACGGCTACGAGCAGTACTTC. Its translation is CASSYGYEQYF.